This record looks at one T cell receptor beta chain sequence and its context. Antigen specificity is unknown. Researchers used 5'RACE with constant-segment primers to make TCR alpha and TCR beta cDNA libraries that carry sample barcodes and UMIs. Using its own MiXCR run on the 5' RACE reads, TCRdb lists one record per CDR3 protein. The sample yields about 190,000 distinct CDR3 sequences, 8% to 11% seen once. These data belong to a study of T-cell memory formation after mild COVID-19. Study-level points and caveats: Mainly in CM and EM were contracting CD4+ clones; CD8+ were in EMRA. Nothing showed for sure that second-wave clones peaking on day 37 were SARS-CoV-2 specific.

CDR3 length equals 15 residues. CDR1 DFQATT and CDR2 SNEGSKA come from the germline V gene (reference sequence). V was clipped by 2 bases and J by 9 bases; unmatched bases: 9. The chain recombines TRBV20-1 with TRBJ2-1, with 11 bases aligning to TRBD2. Sequencing was performed on PBMCs or a T cell subset sorted from them (not recorded which). This sequence was found in a man aged 18 to 29 who had mild COVID-19 (a few samples of this study predate the infection). Cell type and time point are not known. Here the CDR3 reads CSARRSGLAGGEQFF. CDR3 bases: TGCAGTGCTAGACGGAGCGGACTAGCGGGTGGTGAGCAGTTCTTC.